This section outlines one T cell receptor beta chain sequence together with its context. This record belongs to a study of OX40 agonist ivuxolimab in advanced cancers. The data were produced by immunoSEQ multiplex PCR, yet TCRdb's version contains in-frame clones alone and is incomplete. Of more than 45,000 clones in the sample, 91% were seen once. This TCR was sampled from an adult with an advanced solid tumor such as melanoma, head and neck, liver or kidney cancer. The specimen was CD4+ or CD8+ T cells sorted from blood, collected in a trial of the OX40 agonist ivuxolimab.

CDR3 loop: CASSIYVRNRQPQHF. CDR3 in DNA: TGTGCCAGTAGTATCTATGTCAGGAATCGGCAGCCCCAGCATTTT. The chain joins TRBV19 to TRBJ1-5; unclear D gene. Deletions cut 3 bases from V and 7 bases from J, with 16 bases between. The CDR3 runs 15 residues. Per germline, CDR1 LNHDA and CDR2 SQIVND (reference sequence).